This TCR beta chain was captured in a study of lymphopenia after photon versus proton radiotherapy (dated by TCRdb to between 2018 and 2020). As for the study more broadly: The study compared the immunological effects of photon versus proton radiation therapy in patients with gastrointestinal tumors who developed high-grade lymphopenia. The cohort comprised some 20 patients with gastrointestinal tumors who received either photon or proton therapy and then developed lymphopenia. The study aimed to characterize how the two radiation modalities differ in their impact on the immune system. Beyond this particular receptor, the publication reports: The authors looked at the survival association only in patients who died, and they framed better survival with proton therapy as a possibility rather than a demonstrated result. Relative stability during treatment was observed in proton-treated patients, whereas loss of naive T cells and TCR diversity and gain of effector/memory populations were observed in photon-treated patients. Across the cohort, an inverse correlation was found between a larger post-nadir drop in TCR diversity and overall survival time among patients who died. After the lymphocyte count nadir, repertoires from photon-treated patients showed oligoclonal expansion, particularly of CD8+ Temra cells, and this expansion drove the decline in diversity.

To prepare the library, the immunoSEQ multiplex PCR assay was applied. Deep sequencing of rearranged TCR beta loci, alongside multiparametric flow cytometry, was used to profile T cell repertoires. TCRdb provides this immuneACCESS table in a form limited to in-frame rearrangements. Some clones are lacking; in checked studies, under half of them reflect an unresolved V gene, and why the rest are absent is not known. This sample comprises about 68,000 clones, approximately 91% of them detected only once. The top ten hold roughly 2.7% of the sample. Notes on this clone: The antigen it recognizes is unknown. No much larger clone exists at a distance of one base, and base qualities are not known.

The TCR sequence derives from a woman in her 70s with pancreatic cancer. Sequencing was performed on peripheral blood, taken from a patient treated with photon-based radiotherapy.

The DNA sequence is as follows: TGTGCCAGCAGCTCCGGGAACCAAGAGACCCAGTACTTC. The translation is CASSSGNQETQYF. The chain is encoded by TRBV7-6 joined to TRBJ2-5, with TRBD2 as a weak D call on 5 bases. The CDR3 starts with the cysteine, ends with the phenylalanine, and has 13 residues. Solely the CDR3 DNA is kept, with 39 bases framed from the first base. As encoded in the germline V gene, CDR1 is SGHVS while CDR2 is FNYEAQ. Between the V and J ends, shortened by 4 bases and 0 bases respectively, the junction contains 6 bases.